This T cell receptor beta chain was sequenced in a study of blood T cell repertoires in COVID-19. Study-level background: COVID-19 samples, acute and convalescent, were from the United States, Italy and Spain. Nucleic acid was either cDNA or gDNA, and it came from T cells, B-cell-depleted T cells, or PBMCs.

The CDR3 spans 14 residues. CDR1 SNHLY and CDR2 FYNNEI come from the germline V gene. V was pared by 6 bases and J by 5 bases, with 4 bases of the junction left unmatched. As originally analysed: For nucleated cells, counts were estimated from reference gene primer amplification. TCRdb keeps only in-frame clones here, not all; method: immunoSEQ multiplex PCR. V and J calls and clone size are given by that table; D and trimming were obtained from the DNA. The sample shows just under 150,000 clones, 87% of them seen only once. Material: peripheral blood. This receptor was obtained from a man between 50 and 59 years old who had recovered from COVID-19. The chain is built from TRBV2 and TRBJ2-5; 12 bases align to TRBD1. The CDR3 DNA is TGTGCCAGCAGCGGGACAGGGGGCGGTGAGACCCAGTACTTC. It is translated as CASSGTGGGETQYF.